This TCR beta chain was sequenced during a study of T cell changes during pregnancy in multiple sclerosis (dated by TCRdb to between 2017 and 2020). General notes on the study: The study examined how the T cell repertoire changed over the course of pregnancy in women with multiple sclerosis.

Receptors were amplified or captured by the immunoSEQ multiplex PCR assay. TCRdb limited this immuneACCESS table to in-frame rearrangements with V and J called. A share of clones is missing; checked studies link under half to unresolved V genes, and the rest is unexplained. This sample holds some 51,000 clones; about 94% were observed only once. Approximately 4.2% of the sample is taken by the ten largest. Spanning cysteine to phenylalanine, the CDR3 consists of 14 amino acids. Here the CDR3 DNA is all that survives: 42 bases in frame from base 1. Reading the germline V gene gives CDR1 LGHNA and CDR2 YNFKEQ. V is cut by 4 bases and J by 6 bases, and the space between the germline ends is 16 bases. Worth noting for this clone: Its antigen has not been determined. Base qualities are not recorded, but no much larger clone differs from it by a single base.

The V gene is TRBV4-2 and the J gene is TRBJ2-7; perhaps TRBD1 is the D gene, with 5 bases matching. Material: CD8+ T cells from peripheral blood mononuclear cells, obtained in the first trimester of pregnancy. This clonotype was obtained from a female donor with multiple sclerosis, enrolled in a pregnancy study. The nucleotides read TGTGCCAGCAGCCCCACCCCCAGGGTATCCGAGCAGTACTTC. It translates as CASSPTPRVSEQYF.